This T cell receptor beta chain was captured in a study of post-analysis software for immune sequencing data. Points from the study as a whole: Those with multiple sclerosis, the patient group, showed significantly lower normalized Chao1 diversity than controls. Roughly five TRBV segments appeared more often in patients than in controls, and TRBV5-6, TRBV5-1 and TRBV20-1 were among these. Batch-matched samples strongly co-clustered by F measure.

Tagging with unique molecular identifiers was a feature of the TCR beta cDNA libraries. Using its own MiXCR run on the PCR reads, TCRdb lists one record per CDR3 protein. The table shows approximately 630,000 distinct CDR3 sequences, with approximately 60% occurring only once. A remark on this clonotype: Its antigen is still unknown.

V was cut by 5 bases and J by 4 bases, with 20 bases left in between. The CDR3 has 16 residues. CDR1 and CDR2 from the germline V gene are MNHEY and SMNVEV (reference sequence). The V call is TRBV27, the J call TRBJ1-1; possible D gene TRBD1, 6 bases. The TCR originated in a girl aged 2-10 years with multiple sclerosis. Sequenced sample: blood. The CDR3 nucleotides are TGTGCCAGCAGTCGGAAACCCAGGGGTTCGACCACTGAAGCTTTCTTT. Encoded protein: CASSRKPRGSTTEAFF.